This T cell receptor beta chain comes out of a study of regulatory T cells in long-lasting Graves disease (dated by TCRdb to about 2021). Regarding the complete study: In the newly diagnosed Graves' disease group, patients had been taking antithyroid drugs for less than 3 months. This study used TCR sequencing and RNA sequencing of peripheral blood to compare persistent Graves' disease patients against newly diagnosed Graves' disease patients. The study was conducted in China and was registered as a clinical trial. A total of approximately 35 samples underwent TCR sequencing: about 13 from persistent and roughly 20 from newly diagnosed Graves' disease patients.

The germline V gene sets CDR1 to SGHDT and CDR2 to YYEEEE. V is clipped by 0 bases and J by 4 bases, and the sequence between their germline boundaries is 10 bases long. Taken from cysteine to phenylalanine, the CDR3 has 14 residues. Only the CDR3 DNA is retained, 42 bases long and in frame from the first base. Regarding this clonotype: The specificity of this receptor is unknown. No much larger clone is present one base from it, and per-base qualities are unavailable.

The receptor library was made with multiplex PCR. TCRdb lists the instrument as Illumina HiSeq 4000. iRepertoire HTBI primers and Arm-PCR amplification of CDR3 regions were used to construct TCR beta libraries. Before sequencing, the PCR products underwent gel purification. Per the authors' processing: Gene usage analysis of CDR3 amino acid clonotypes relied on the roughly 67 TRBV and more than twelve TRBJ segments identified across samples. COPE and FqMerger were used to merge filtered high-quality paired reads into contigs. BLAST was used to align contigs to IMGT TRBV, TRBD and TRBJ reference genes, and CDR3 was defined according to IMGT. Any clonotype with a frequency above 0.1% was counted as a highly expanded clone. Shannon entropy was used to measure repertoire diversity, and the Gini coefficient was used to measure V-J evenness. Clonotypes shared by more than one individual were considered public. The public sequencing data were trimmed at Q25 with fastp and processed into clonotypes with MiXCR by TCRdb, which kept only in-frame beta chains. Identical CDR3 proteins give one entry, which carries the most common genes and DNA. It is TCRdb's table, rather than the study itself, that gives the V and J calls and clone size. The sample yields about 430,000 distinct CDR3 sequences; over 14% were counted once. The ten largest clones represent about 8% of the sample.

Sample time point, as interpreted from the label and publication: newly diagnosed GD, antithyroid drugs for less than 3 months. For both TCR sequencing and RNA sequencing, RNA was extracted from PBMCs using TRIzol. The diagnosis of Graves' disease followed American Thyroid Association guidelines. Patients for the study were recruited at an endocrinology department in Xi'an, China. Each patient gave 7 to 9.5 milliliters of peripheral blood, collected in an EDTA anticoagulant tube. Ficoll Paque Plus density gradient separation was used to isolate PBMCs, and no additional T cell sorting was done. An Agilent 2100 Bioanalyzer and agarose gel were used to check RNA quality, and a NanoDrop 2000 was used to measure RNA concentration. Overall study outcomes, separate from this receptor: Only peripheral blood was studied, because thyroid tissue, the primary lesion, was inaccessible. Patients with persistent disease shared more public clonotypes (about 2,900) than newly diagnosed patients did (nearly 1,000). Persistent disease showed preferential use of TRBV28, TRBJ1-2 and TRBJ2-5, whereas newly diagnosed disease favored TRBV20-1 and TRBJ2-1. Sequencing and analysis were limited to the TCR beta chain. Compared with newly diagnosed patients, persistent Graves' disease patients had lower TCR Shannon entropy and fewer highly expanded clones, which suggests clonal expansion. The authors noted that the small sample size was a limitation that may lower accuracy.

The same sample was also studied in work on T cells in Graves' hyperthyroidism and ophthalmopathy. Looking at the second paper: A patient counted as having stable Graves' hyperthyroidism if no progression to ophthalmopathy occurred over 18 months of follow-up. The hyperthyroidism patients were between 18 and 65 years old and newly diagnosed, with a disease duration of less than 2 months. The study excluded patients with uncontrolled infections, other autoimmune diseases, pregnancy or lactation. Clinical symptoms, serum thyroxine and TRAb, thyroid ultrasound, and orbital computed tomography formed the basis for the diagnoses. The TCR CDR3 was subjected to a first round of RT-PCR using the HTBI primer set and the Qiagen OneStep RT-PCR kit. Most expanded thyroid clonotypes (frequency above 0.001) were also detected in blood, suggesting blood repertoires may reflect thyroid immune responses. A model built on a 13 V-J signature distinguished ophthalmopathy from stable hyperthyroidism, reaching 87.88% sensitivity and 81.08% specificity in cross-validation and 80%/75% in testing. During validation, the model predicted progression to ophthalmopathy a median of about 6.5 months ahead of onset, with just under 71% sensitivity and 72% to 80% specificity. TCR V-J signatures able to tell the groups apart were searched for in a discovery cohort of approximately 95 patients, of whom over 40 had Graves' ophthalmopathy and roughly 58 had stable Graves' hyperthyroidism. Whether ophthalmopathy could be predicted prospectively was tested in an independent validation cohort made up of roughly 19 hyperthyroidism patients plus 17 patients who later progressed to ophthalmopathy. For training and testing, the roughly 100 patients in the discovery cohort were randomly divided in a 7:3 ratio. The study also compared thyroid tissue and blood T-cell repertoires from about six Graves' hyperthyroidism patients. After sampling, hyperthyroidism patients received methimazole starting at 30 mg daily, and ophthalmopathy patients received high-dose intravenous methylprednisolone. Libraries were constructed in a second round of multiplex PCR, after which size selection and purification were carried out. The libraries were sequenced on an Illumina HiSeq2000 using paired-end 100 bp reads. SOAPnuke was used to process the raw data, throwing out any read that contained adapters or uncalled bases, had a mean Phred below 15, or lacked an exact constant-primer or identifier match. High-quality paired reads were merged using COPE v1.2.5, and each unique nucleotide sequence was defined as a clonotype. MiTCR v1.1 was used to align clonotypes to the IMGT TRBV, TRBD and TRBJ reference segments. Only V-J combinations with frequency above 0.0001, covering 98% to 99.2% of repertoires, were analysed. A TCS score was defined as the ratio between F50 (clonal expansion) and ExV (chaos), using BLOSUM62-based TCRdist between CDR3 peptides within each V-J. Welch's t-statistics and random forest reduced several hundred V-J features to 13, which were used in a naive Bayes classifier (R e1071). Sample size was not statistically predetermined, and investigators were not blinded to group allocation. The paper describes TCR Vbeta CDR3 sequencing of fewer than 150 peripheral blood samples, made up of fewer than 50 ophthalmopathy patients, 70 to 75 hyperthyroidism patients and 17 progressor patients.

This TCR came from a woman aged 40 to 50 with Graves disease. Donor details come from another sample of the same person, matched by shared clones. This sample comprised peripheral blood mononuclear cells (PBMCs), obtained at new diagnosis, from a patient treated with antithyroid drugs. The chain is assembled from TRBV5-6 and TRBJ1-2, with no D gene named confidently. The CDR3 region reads CASSLVGVGYGYTF. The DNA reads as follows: TGTGCCAGCAGCTTGGTGGGTGTGGGCTATGGCTACACCTTC.